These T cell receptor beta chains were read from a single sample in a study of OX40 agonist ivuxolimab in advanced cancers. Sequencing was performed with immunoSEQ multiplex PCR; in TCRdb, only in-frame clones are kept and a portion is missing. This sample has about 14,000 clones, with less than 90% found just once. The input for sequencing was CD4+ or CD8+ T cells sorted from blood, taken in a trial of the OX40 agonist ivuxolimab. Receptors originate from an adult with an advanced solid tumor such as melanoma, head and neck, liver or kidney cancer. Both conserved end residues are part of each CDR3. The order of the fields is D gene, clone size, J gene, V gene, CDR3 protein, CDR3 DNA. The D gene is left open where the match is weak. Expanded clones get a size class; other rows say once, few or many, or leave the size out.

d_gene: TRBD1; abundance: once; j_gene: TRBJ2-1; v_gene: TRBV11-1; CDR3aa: CASSLSTGGIYNEQFF; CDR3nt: TGTGCCAGCAGCTTGTCAACAGGGGGTATCTACAATGAGCAGTTCTTC
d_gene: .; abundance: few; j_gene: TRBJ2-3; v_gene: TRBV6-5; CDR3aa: CASSLDRTDTQYF; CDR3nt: TGTGCCAGCAGCCTAGACAGGACAGATACGCAGTATTTT
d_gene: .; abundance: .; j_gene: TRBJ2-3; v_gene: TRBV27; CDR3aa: CASSLGSTDTQYF; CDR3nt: TGTGCCAGCAGTTTAGGAAGCACAGATACGCAGTATTTT
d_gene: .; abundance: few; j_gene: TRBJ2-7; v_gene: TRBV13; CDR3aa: CASSVGQVPYEQYF; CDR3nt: TGTGCCAGCAGCGTAGGGCAGGTTCCCTACGAGCAGTACTTC
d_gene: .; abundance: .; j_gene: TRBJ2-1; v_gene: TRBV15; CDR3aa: CATSTPIQDYGSSEQFF; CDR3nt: TGTGCCACCAGCACCCCTATACAGGATTACGGGTCCAGTGAGCAGTTCTTC
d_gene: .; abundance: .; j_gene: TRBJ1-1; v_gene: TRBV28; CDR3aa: CASGLESSEAEAFF; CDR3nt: TGTGCCAGCGGACTGGAGTCCTCTGAGGCTGAAGCTTTCTTT
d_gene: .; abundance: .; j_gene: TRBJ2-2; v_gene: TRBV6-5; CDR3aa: CASGEGQILFF; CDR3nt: TGTGCCAGCGGCGAGGGGCAAATTCTGTTTTTT
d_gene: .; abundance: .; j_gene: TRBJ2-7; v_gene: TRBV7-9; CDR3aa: CASSLFPGDSSSYEQYF; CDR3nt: TGTGCCAGCAGCTTATTCCCCGGGGACTCGAGCTCCTACGAGCAGTACTTC
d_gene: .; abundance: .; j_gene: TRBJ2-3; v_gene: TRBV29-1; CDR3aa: CSVEEAVGTQYF; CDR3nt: TGCAGCGTTGAAGAAGCGGTGGGTACGCAGTATTTT
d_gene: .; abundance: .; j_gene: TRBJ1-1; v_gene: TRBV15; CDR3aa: CATSRGLNTEAFF; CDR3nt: TGTGCCACCAGCAGAGGGCTGAACACTGAAGCTTTCTTT
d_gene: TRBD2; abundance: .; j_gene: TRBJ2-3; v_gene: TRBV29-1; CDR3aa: CSVRRTSGNTDTQYF; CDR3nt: TGCAGCGTTCGCCGGACTAGCGGGAACACAGATACGCAGTATTTT
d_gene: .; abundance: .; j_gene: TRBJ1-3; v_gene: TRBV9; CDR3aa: CASSVGAAGNTIYF; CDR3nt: TGTGCCAGCAGCGTAGGCGCAGCCGGAAACACCATATATTTT
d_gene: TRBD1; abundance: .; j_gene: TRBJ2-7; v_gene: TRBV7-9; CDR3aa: CASSSDRAQYF; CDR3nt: TGTGCCAGCAGCTCGGACAGGGCTCAGTACTTC
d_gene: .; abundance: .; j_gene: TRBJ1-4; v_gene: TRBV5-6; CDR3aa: CASSLGRGELFF; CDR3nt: TGTGCCAGCAGCTTGGGACGGGGAGAACTGTTTTTT
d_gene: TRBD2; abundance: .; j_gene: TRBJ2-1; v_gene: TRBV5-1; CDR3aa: CASSLSGRGSSYNEQFF; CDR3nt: TGCGCCAGCAGCTTGAGCGGGAGAGGGAGCTCCTACAATGAGCAGTTCTTC
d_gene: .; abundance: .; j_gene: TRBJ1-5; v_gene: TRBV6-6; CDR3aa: CASSRTGTGNQPQHF; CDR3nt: TGTGCCAGCAGCCGAACAGGGACGGGCAATCAGCCCCAGCATTTT
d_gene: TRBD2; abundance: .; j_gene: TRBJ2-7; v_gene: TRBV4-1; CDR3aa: CASSQAASGSYEQYF; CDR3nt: TGCGCCAGCAGCCAAGCGGCTAGCGGGAGTTACGAGCAGTACTTC
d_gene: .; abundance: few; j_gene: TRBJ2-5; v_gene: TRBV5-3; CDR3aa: CASSPRSEQETQYF; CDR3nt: TGTGCCAGCAGCCCCCGCAGCGAACAAGAGACCCAGTACTTC
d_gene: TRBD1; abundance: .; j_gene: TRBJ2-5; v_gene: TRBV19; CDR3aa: CASNQTQGAETQYF; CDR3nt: TGTGCCAGTAATCAAACACAGGGGGCGGAGACCCAGTACTTC
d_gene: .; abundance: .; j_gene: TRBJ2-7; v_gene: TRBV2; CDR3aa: CASSGLTGYEQYF; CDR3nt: TGTGCCAGCAGTGGCCTGACAGGCTACGAGCAGTACTTC
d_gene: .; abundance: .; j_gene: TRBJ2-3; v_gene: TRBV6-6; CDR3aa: CASSYLTGSTDTQYF; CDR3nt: TGTGCCAGCAGTTATCTCACGGGGAGCACAGATACGCAGTATTTT
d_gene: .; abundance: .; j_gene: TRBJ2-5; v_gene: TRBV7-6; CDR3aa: CASSLAETQYF; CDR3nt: TGTGCCAGCAGCTTAGCTGAGACCCAGTACTTC
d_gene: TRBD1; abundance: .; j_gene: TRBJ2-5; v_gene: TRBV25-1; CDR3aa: CASSERGQGETQYF; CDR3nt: TGTGCCAGCAGTGAACGAGGACAGGGGGAGACCCAGTACTTC
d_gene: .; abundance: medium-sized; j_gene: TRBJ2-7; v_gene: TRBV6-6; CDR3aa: CASQQVGMGSYEQYF; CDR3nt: TGTGCCAGCCAACAGGTCGGGATGGGCTCCTACGAGCAGTACTTC
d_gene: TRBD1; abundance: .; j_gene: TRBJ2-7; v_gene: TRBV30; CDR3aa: CAWRTGASYEQYF; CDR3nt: TGTGCCTGGAGGACAGGGGCGTCCTACGAGCAGTACTTC
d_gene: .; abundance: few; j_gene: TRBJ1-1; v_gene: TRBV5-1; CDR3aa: CASSLALEAFF; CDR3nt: TGCGCCAGCAGCTTGGCGCTCGAAGCTTTCTTT
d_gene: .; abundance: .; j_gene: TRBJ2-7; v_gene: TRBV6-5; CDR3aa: CASSYSEGVEQYF; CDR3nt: TGTGCCAGCAGTTACTCGGAGGGGGTAGAGCAGTACTTC
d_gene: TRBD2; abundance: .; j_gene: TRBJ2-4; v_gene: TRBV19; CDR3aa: CASSLPGLAGGQAKNIQYF; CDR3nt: TGTGCCAGTAGTCTTCCGGGACTAGCGGGAGGGCAAGCCAAAAACATTCAGTACTTC
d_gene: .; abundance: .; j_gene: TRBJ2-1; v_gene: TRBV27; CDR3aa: CASSRYAAYNEQFF; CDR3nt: TGTGCCAGCAGTAGGTACGCGGCCTACAATGAGCAGTTCTTC
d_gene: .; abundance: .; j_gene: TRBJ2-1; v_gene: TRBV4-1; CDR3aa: CASSQAAIDEQFF; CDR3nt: TGCGCCAGCAGCCAAGCCGCTATAGATGAGCAGTTCTTC